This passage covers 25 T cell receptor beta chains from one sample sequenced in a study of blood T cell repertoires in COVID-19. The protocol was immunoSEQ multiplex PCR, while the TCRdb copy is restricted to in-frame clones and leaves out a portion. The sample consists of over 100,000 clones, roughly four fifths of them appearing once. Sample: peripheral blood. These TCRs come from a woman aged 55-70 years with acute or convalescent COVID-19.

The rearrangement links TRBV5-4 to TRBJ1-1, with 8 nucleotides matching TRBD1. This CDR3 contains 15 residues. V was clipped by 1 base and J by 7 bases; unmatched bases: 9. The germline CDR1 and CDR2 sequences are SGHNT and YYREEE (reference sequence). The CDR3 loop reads CASSLRGDRGLEAFF. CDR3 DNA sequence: TGTGCCAGCAGCTTGAGGGGAGACAGGGGCCTTGAAGCTTTCTTT.

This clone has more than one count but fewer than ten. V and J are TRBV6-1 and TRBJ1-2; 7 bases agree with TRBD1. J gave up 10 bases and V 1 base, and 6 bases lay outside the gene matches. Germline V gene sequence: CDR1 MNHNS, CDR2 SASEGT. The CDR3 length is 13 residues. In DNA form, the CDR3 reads TGTGCCAGCAGTGAAGTACAGGGGACCTTCTACACCTTC. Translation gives CASSEVQGTFYTF.

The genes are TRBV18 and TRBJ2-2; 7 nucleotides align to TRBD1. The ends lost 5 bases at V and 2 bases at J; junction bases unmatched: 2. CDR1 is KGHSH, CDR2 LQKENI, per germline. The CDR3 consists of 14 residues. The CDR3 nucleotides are TGTGCCAGCTCAGGGACAGACAACACCGGGGAGCTGTTTTTT. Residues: CASSGTDNTGELFF.

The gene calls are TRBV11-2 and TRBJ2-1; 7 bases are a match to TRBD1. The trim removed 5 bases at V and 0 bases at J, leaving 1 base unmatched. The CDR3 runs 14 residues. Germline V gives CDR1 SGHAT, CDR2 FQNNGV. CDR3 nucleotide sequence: TGTGCCAGCAGCGCAGGGGGCTCCTACAATGAGCAGTTCTTC. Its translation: CASSAGGSYNEQFF. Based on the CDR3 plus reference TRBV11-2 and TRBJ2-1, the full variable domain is EAGVAQSPRYKIIEKRQSVAFWCNPISGHATLYWYQQILGQGPKLLIQFQNNGVVDDSQLPKDRFSAERLKGVDSTLKIQPAKLEDSAVYLCASSAGGSYNEQFFGPGTRLTVL.

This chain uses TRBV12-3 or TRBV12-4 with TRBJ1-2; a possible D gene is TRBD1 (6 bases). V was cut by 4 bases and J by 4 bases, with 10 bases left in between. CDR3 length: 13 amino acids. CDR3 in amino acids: CASSSQGIYGYTF. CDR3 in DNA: TGTGCCAGCAGTTCCCAGGGGATCTATGGCTACACCTTC.

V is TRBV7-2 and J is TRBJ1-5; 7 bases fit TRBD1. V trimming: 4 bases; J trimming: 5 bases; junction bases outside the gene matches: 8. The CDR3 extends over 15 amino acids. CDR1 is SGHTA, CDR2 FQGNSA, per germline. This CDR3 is CASSSRTGDYQPQHF. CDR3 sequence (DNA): TGTGCCAGCAGCTCAAGGACAGGAGACTATCAGCCCCAGCATTTT.

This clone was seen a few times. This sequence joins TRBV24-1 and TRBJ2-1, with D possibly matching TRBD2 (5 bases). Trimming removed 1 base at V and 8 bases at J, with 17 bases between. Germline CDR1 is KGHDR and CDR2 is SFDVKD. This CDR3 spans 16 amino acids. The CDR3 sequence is CATSDLRGTGFDEQFF. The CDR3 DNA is TGTGCCACCAGTGATTTACGGGGTACGGGGTTCGATGAGCAGTTCTTC.

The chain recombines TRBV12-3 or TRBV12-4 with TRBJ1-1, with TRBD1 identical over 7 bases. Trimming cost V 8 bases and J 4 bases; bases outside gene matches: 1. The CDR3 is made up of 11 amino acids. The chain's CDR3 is CASAGGTEAFF. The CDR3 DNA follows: TGTGCCAGCGCAGGGGGCACTGAAGCTTTCTTT.

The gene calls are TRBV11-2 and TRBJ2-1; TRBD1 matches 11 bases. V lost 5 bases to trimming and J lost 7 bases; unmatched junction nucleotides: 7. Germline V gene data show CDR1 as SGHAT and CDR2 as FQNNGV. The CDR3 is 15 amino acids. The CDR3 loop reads CASSQQGQGANEQFF. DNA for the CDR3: TGTGCCAGCAGCCAACAAGGACAGGGGGCGAATGAGCAGTTCTTC.

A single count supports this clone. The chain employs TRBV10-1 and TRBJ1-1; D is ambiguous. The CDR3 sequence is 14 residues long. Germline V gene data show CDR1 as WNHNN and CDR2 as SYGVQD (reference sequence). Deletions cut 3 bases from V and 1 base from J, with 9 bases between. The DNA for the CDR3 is TGCGCCAGCAGTGAAGATTCGGGGAACACTGAAGCTTTCTTT. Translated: CASSEDSGNTEAFF.

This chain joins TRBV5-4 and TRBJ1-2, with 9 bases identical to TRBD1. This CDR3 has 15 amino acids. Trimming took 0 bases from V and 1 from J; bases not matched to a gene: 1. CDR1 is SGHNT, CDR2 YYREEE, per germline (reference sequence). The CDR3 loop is CASSLAGQGNYGYTF. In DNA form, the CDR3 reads TGTGCCAGCAGCTTGGCGGGACAGGGTAACTATGGCTACACCTTC.

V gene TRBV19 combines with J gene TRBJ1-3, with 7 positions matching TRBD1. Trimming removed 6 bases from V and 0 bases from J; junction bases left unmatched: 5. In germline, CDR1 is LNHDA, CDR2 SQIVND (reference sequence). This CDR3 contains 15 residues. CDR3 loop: CASRLTGDSGNTIYF. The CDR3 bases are TGTGCCAGTAGACTAACAGGGGACTCTGGAAACACCATATATTTT.

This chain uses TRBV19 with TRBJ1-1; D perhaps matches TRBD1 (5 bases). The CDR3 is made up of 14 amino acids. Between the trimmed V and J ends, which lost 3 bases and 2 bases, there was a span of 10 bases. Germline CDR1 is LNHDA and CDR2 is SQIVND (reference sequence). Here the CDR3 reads CASSITGPNTEAFF. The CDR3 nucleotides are TGTGCCAGTAGTATTACAGGACCTAACACTGAAGCTTTCTTT.

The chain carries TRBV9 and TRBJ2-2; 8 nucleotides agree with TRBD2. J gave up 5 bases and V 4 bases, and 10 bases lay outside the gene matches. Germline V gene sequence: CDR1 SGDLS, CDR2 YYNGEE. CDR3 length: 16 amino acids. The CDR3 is CASSLREGGETGELFF. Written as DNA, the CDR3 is TGTGCCAGCAGCCTCCGGGAGGGGGGAGAAACCGGGGAGCTGTTTTTT.

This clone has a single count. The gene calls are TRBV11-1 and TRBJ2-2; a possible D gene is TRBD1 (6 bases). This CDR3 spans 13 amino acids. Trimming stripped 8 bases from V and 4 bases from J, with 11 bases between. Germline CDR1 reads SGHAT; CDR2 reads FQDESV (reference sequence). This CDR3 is CASQQGGTGELFF. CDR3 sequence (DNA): TGTGCCAGCCAACAGGGTGGCACCGGGGAGCTGTTTTTT.

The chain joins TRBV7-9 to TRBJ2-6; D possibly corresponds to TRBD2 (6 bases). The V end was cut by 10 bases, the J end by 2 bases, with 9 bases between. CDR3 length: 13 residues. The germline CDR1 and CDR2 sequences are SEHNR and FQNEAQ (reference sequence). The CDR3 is CATWGAGANVLTF. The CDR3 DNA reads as TGTGCCACCTGGGGGGCTGGGGCCAACGTCCTGACTTTC.

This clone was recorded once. CDR3 residues: CASSQAPGADTQYF. DNA of the CDR3: TGCGCCAGCAGCCAAGCTCCGGGGGCAGATACGCAGTATTTT. The rearrangement links TRBV4-1 to TRBJ2-3; D is perhaps TRBD2 (6 bases). CDR3 length: 14 amino acids. V shed 1 base and J shed 4 bases, with 9 bases lying between them. Germline CDR1 MGHRA, CDR2 YSYEKL.

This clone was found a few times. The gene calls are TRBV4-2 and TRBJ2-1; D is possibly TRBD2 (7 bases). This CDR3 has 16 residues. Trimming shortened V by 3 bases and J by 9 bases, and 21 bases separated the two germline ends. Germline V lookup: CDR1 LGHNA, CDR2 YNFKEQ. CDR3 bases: TGTGCCAGCAGCCAGGTGACGGGGGGCCTATCGGTTGAGCAGTTCTTC. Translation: CASSQVTGGLSVEQFF.

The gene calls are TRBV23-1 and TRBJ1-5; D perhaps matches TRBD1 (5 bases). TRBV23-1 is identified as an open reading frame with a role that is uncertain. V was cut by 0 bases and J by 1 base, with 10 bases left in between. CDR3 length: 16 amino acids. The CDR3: CASSQSRVWSNQPQHF. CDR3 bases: TGCGCCAGCAGTCAATCCAGGGTTTGGAGCAATCAGCCCCAGCATTTT.

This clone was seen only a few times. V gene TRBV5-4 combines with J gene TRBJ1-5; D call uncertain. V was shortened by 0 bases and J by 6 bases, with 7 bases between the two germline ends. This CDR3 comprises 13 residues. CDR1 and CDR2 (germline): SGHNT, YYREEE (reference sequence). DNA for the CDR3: TGTGCCAGCAGCTTGGACCAGGTTCAGCCCCAGCATTTT. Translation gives CASSLDQVQPQHF.

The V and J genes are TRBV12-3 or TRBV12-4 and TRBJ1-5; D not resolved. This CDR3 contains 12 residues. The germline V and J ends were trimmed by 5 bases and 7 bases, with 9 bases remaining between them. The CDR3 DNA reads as TGTGCCAGCAGTCTTTTACGGCAGCCCCAGCATTTT. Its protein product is CASSLLRQPQHF.

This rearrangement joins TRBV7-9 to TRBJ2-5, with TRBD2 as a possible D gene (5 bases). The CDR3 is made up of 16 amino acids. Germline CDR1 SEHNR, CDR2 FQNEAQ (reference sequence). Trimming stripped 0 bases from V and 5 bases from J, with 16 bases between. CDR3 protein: CASSLAEWSSGETQYF. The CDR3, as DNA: TGTGCCAGCAGCTTAGCGGAGTGGTCTTCGGGGGAGACCCAGTACTTC.

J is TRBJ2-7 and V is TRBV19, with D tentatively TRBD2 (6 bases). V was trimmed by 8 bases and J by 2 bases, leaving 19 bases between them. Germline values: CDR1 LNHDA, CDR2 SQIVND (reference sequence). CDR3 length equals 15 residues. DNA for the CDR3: TGTGCCAGTTCCCCAGGGACGGGGAGGACCTACGAGCAGTACTTC. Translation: CASSPGTGRTYEQYF.

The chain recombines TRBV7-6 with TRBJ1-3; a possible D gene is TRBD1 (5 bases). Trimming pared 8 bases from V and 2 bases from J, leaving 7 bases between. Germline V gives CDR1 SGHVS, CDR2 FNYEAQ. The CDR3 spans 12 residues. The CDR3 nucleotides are TGTGCCAGCGGGGGGGCTGGAAACACCATATATTTT. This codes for CASGGAGNTIYF.

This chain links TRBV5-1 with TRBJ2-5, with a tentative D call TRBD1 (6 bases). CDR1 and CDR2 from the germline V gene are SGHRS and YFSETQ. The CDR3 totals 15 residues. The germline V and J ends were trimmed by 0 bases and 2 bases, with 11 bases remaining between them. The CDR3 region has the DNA TGCGCCAGCAGCTTGGCCGTGACAGGACAAGAGACCCAGTACTTC. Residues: CASSLAVTGQETQYF. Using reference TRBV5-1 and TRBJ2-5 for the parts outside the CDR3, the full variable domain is KAGVTQTPRYLIKTRGQQVTLSCSPISGHRSVSWYQQTPGQGLQFLFEYFSETQRNKGNFPGRFSGRQFSNSRSEMNVSTLELGDSALYLCASSLAVTGQETQYFGPGTRLLVL.